One sample yielded the 22 T cell receptor beta chains listed below, sequenced in a study of T-cell reconstitution after alpha-beta-depleted transplantation in children. Preparation of the TCRbeta library involved a method that used unique molecular identifiers. TCRdb reanalysed the PCR reads using MiXCR and keeps one entry per CDR3 protein. The data show 450,000 to 700,000 distinct CDR3 sequences, 25% to 30% seen once. Source: PBMCs, taken before TCRalphabeta/CD19-depleted stem cell transplant. These receptors all stem from a boy under two years old with Wiskott-Aldrich syndrome, due to receive a stem cell transplant.

This clonotype was counted between two and nine times. The chain recombines TRBV4-2 with TRBJ2-1; D uncertain. Trimming removed 4 bases at V and 8 bases at J, with 12 bases between. The CDR3 is 13 residues long. Germline assignment: CDR1 LGHNA and CDR2 YNFKEQ. Written as DNA, the CDR3 is TGTGCCAGCAGCCGTACTTTAGCATATGAGCAGTTCTTC. Translation gives CASSRTLAYEQFF.

The chain uses TRBV7-2 and TRBJ2-3; 8 positions match TRBD2. The CDR3 runs 15 residues. Looked up from germline, CDR1 is SGHTA and CDR2 is FQGNSA. Germline trimming cut 6 bases from V and 3 bases from J; bases unmatched to any gene: 8. CDR3 DNA sequence: TGTGCCAGCAGTCTGTGGCGGGAGGAGACAGATACGCAGTATTTT. This translates into CASSLWREETDTQYF. The full variable domain, completed using reference TRBV7-2 and TRBJ2-3, is GAGVSQSPSNKVTEKGKDVELRCDPISGHTALYWYRQSLGQGLEFLIYFQGNSAPDKSGLPSDRFSAERTGGSVSTLTIQRTQQEDSAVYLCASSLWREETDTQYFGPGTRLTVL.

The chain has TRBV6-2 or TRBV6-3 and TRBJ2-7; possibly TRBD2 for D (6 bases). With 2 bases removed from V and 3 bases from J, the gap between germline ends came to 11 bases. CDR1 is MNHEY, CDR2 SVGEGT, per germline. This CDR3 region has 14 residues. The CDR3 sequence: CASSYLRRGYEQYF. The CDR3, as DNA: TGTGCCAGCAGTTACCTCCGGAGGGGCTACGAGCAGTACTTC.

The rearrangement uses TRBV27 and TRBJ2-1, with TRBD2 identical over 8 bases. The CDR3 length is 17 residues. The germline CDR1 and CDR2 sequences are MNHEY and SMNVEV (reference sequence). The trim removed 2 bases at V and 1 base at J, leaving 7 bases unmatched. The CDR3 DNA reads TGTGCCAGCAGTTTACCCCTCTTAGCGGGGTCCTACAATGAGCAGTTCTTC. As protein: CASSLPLLAGSYNEQFF.

This clonotype has more than one count but fewer than ten. The V gene is TRBV19, the J gene TRBJ2-1, with 7 positions matching TRBD1. Trimming at V came to 6 bases and at J to 7 bases, leaving 9 bases not matched to a gene. This CDR3 region has 14 residues. Germline V CDR1 and CDR2: LNHDA, SQIVND (reference sequence). CDR3 nucleotides: TGTGCCAGTAGCCGGACAGGATTTGGGAATGAGCAGTTCTTC. Translated, it gives CASSRTGFGNEQFF.

This clonotype was seen only a few times. The CDR3 spells CASSSGGEQFF. As DNA, the CDR3 is TGTGCCAGCAGTAGCGGGGGGGAGCAGTTCTTC. The chain uses TRBV7-3 and TRBJ2-1; TRBD2 matches 10 bases. This CDR3 is built from 11 residues. Trimming cost V 6 bases and J 10 bases; bases outside gene matches: 0. CDR1 and CDR2 from the germline V gene are SGHTA and FQGTGA.

The chain employs TRBV5-1 and TRBJ2-5, with a possible D match to TRBD2 (5 bases). Trimming stripped 6 bases from V and 0 bases from J, with 9 bases between. This CDR3 contains 13 residues. Germline V CDR1 and CDR2: SGHRS, YFSETQ. The CDR3 coding sequence is TGCGCCAGCACGAGCGGAAACCAAGAGACCCAGTACTTC. It translates to CASTSGNQETQYF.

This chain links TRBV6-5 with TRBJ2-7; TRBD2 matches 8 bases. This CDR3 spans 16 amino acids. CDR1 and CDR2 from the germline V gene are MNHEY and SVGAGI. J lost 1 base, V lost 2 bases, and 7 bases had no gene match. CDR3 region: CASSYATSGSSYEQYF. The CDR3 region has the DNA TGTGCCAGCAGTTACGCTACTAGCGGCAGTTCCTACGAGCAGTACTTC.

DNA of the CDR3: TGCGCCAGCAGCTGGCTTACTAGCCCCGAGACCCAGTACTTC. This gives the protein CASSWLTSPETQYF. The J gene is TRBJ2-5, the V gene TRBV5-1; a possible D gene is TRBD2 (6 bases). The CDR3 extends over 14 amino acids. Germline V gene data show CDR1 as SGHRS and CDR2 as YFSETQ. The germline V and J ends were trimmed by 3 bases and 5 bases, with 14 bases remaining between them.

This chain joins TRBV5-4 and TRBJ2-1, with 12 bases fitting TRBD2. The CDR3 extends over 15 amino acids. Trimming at V came to 4 bases and at J to 7 bases, leaving 6 bases not matched to a gene. Germline V gene data show CDR1 as SGHNT and CDR2 as YYREEE (reference sequence). CDR3 region: CASSASTSGRNEQFF. The CDR3 DNA reads as TGTGCCAGCAGCGCATCGACTAGCGGGAGAAATGAGCAGTTCTTC.

Concerning this clonotype: Possible read error: a much larger clone is one base away. CDR3 sequence: CATLRTSGSLTEQFF. CDR3 DNA: TGTGCCACTCTACGGACTAGCGGGAGTTTGACTGAGCAGTTCTTC. The chain has TRBV10-3 and TRBJ2-1; TRBD2 aligns across 13 bases. From germline, CDR1 is ENHRY and CDR2 SYGVKD. J gave up 9 bases and V 10 bases, and 12 bases lay outside the gene matches. The CDR3 is 15 amino acids.

The V and J genes are TRBV29-1 and TRBJ1-1; maybe TRBD1 (6 bases). Trimming stripped 4 bases from V and 4 bases from J, with 10 bases between. Germline V gives CDR1 SQVTM, CDR2 ANQGSEA. The CDR3 totals 12 residues. The CDR3 DNA sequence: TGCAGCGTTGGGGCAGGGGCCACTGAAGCTTTCTTT. Its protein product is CSVGAGATEAFF. Using reference TRBV29-1 and TRBJ1-1 for the parts outside the CDR3, the full variable domain is SAVISQKPSRDICQRGTSLTIQCQVDSQVTMMFWYRQQPGQSLTLIATANQGSEATYESGFVIDKFPISRPNLTFSTLTVSNMSPEDSSIYLCSVGAGATEAFFGQGTRLTVV.

The gene calls are TRBV27 and TRBJ2-2; 8 positions match TRBD1. Germline values: CDR1 MNHEY, CDR2 SMNVEV (reference sequence). This CDR3 comprises 12 residues. The junction had 5 bases not matched to a gene; V was cut back by 10 bases and J by 7 bases. The CDR3 coding sequence is TGTGCCACCGGGACAGGAATCGGGGAGCTGTTTTTT. Translated, it gives CATGTGIGELFF.

The chain employs TRBV5-1 and TRBJ2-7; a possible D gene is TRBD2 (6 bases). This CDR3 has 15 amino acids. V was pared by 0 bases and J by 2 bases, with 12 bases between. Germline CDR1 reads SGHRS; CDR2 reads YFSETQ. The CDR3 reads CASSLVGGIPYEQYF. CDR3 nucleotides: TGCGCCAGCAGCTTGGTAGGCGGGATCCCCTACGAGCAGTACTTC.

The genes are TRBV5-1 and TRBJ2-3, with D unclear. With 4 bases removed from V and 5 bases from J, the gap between germline ends came to 14 bases. Per germline, CDR1 SGHRS and CDR2 YFSETQ. The CDR3 consists of 14 residues. CDR3 DNA: TGCGCCAGCAGCCGAACTGCCTTGGGAGATACGCAGTATTTT. This encodes CASSRTALGDTQYF.

The V gene is TRBV3-1, the J gene TRBJ2-7; TRBD1 matches at 9 bases. The CDR3 covers 14 residues. V lost 4 bases to trimming and J lost 5 bases; unmatched junction nucleotides: 6. Germline V gene sequence: CDR1 LGHDT, CDR2 YNNKEL (reference sequence). CDR3: CASSLGTGNNEQYF. The CDR3 bases are TGTGCCAGCAGCCTAGGGACAGGGAACAACGAGCAGTACTTC.

The CDR3 protein is CASRQGPIKDYEQYF. The DNA of the CDR3 is TGTGCCAGTCGACAGGGGCCAATCAAAGACTACGAGCAGTACTTC. The chain uses TRBV27 and TRBJ2-7; 8 bases are a match to TRBD1. The ends lost 9 bases at V and 3 bases at J; junction bases unmatched: 13. The V gene's germline CDR1 is MNHEY and CDR2 SMNVEV (reference sequence). This CDR3 region has 15 residues.

There are a few counts of this clonotype. CDR3 sequence: CASSPSLAGGNTDTQYF. CDR3 in DNA: TGTGCCAGCAGCCCCAGCCTAGCGGGAGGGAACACAGATACGCAGTATTTT. V usage is TRBV12-3 or TRBV12-4 and J usage is TRBJ2-3, with 12 bases lining up with TRBD2. This CDR3 spans 17 amino acids. V gave up 6 bases and J gave up 2 bases; unmatched junction bases: 9.

This chain joins TRBV25-1 and TRBJ1-1; D remains unclear. The CDR3 is made up of 11 amino acids. CDR1 and CDR2 (germline): MGHDK, SYGVNS. The V end lost 8 bases, the J end lost 5 bases, and 9 bases lay between the germline ends. The CDR3 DNA reads TGTGCCAGCGGGGTCGCGACTGAAGCTTTCTTT. Translation: CASGVATEAFF. The full variable domain, with the rest looked up from reference TRBV25-1 and TRBJ1-1, is EADIYQTPRYLVIGTGKKITLECSQTMGHDKMYWYQQDPGMELHLIHYSYGVNSTEKGDLSSESTVSRIRTEHFPLTLESARPSHTSQYLCASGVATEAFFGQGTRLTVV.

The gene calls are TRBV6-1 and TRBJ2-1; the match to TRBD1 covers 7 bases. CDR1 is MNHNS and CDR2 is SASEGT in the germline V gene. Trimming removed 10 bases from V and 4 bases from J; junction bases left unmatched: 7. The CDR3 runs to 13 residues. CDR3 nucleotide sequence: TGTGCCATCGGGCCAGGGGGTTACAATGAGCAGTTCTTC. Amino acid sequence: CAIGPGGYNEQFF.

This chain joins TRBV29-1 and TRBJ2-1, with 9 nucleotides matching TRBD1. The CDR3 sequence is 13 residues long. Trimming took 7 bases from V and 12 from J; bases not matched to a gene: 13. Germline CDR1 reads SQVTM; CDR2 reads ANQGSEA. CDR3 protein: CSAEDWTGDGQFF. The CDR3 DNA follows: TGCAGCGCCGAAGATTGGACAGGGGATGGGCAGTTCTTC.

In this sample, this clonotype turned up a few times. This sequence joins TRBV5-6 and TRBJ2-1; the match to TRBD2 covers 12 bases. The CDR3 contains 16 residues. V lost 0 bases and J lost 5; bases outside the gene matches: 3. The V gene's germline CDR1 is SGHDT and CDR2 YYEEEE. CDR3 in amino acids: CASSLARTSGNNEQFF. The CDR3 DNA is TGTGCCAGCAGCTTGGCCAGGACTAGCGGGAACAATGAGCAGTTCTTC. Using reference TRBV5-6 and TRBJ2-1 for the parts outside the CDR3, the full variable domain is DAGVTQSPTHLIKTRGQQVTLRCSPKSGHDTVSWYQQALGQGPQFIFQYYEEEERQRGNFPDRFSGHQFPNYSSELNVNALLLGDSALYLCASSLARTSGNNEQFFGPGTRLTVL.